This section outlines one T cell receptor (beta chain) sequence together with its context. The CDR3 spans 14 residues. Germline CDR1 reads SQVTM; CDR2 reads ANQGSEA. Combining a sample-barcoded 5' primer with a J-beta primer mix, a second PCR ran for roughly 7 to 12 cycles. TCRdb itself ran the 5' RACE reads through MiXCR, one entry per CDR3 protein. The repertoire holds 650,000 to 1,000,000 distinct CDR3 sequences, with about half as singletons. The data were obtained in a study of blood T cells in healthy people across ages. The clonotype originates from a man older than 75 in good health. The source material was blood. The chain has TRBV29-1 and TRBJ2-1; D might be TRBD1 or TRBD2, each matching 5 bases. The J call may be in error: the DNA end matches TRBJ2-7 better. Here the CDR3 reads CSVARDGYYNEQYF. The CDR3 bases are TGCAGCGTCGCCCGGGACGGATACTACAATGAGCAGTACTTC.